This TCR beta chain comes out of a study of Ad26.COV2.S vaccination and SARS-CoV-2 variants. Study-level background: The Ad26.COV2.S arm of the COV1001 trial was where the donor was placed. General study findings and limits: The TCR-based breadth and depth measures might underestimate overall T cell responses.

This clone showed up just once. Its antigen is unidentified. The CDR3 runs 15 residues. CDR1 is SEHNR, CDR2 FQNEAQ, per germline (reference sequence). Deletions cut 5 bases from V and 1 base from J, with 12 bases between. The table came from immunoSEQ multiplex PCR; TCRdb's copy has only in-frame clones and leaves some out. The data show about 400,000 clones, 75% to 90% seen once. As to treatment: around 19 received Ad26.COV2.S at low or high dose, single or two shots; about 5 received placebo; per-sample allocation not given. Day 63 after the first injection of vaccine or placebo was the sampling time. Boston supplied an adult donor aged 18-55 years. Wuhan-strain spike was delivered by a replication-incompetent Ad26 vector.

The material sequenced was peripheral blood, taken in a trial of Ad26.COV2.S vaccine versus placebo. This clonotype was obtained from a person between 18 and 65 years old who received the Ad26.COV2.S COVID-19 vaccine or a placebo. The chain couples TRBV7-9 to TRBJ1-5, with D maybe TRBD1 (5 bases). Here the CDR3 reads CASSQGVGSNQPQHF. As DNA, the CDR3 is TGTGCCAGCAGCCAAGGGGTGGGGAGCAATCAGCCCCAGCATTTT.